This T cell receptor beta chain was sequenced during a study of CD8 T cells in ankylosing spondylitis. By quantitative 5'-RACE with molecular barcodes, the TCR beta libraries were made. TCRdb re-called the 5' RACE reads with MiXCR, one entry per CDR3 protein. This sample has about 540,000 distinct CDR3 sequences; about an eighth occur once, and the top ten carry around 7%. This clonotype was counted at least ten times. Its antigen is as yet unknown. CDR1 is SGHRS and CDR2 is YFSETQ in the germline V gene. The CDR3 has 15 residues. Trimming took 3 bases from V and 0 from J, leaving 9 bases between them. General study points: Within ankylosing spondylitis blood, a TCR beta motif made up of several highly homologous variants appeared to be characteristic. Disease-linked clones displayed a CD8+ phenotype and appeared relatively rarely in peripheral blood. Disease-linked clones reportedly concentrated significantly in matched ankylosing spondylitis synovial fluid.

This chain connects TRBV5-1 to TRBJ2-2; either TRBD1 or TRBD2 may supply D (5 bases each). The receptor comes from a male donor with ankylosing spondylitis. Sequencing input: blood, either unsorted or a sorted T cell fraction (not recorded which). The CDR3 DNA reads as TGCGCCAGCAGCTCCGGGACCCCGAACACCGGGGAGCTGTTTTTT. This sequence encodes CASSSGTPNTGELFF.